Listed below are T cell receptor beta chains from one sample, sequenced in a study of blood T cell repertoires in COVID-19. Data came from immunoSEQ multiplex PCR; TCRdb stores just in-frame clones and leaves some out. The sample includes approximately 100,000 clones, more than 75% seen only once; the top ten take about 9.3%. The sample comprised peripheral blood. These TCRs come from a middle-aged man with acute or convalescent COVID-19. Each CDR3 is given with its conserved first and last residue. Fields, in order: clone size, J gene, V gene, D gene, CDR3 DNA, CDR3 protein. A D gene is named only where the DNA matches it firmly. Only part of the rows carry a size: once, few, many, or a class if the clone is expanded.

once,TRBJ2-7,TRBV15,TRBD1,TGTGCCACTCGCCCGGGACAGGGTTACGAGCAGTACTTC,CATRPGQGYEQYF
few,TRBJ2-5,TRBV3-1/TRBV3-2,TRBD2,TGTGCCAGCAGCCAAGAATTTCCAGCGGGAGTGGAGACCCAGTACTTC,CASSQEFPAGVETQYF
-,TRBJ1-1,TRBV30,-,TGTGCCTGGAGTGTCGGCAGGGTAGGGACTGAAGCTTTCTTT,CAWSVGRVGTEAFF
-,TRBJ1-1,TRBV4-1,TRBD1,TGCGCCAGCAGCCCGCAGGGGGCTAGGAACACTGAAGCTTTCTTT,CASSPQGARNTEAFF
-,TRBJ2-1,TRBV18,TRBD2,TGTGCCAGCTCACCCCGGCTTAGCGGGGACAATGAGCAGTTCTTC,CASSPRLSGDNEQFF
-,TRBJ2-7,TRBV5-4,TRBD1,TGTGCCAGCAGCAACTTGGACAGGGCGGTTACCGAGCAGTACTTC,CASSNLDRAVTEQYF
-,TRBJ1-6,TRBV7-2,-,TGTGCCAGCAGCTTAGGGACATCAGGATCACCCCTCCACTTT,CASSLGTSGSPLHF
-,TRBJ2-1,TRBV7-2,TRBD2,TGTGCCAGCAGCTCCCCTAGCGGGAGGGCCTACAATGAGCAGTTCTTC,CASSSPSGRAYNEQFF
-,TRBJ2-2,TRBV19,TRBD1,TGTGCCAGTAGTAGAGGACAGGGCCCCGGGGAGCTGTTTTTT,CASSRGQGPGELFF
-,TRBJ2-6,TRBV4-1,-,TGCGCCAGCAGCCAAGGGCCAGGCGGGTCTGGGGCCAACGTCCTGACTTTC,CASSQGPGGSGANVLTF
-,TRBJ2-1,TRBV4-1,TRBD1,TGCGCCAGCAGCCAAGATCAACCGGGACAGGGCGGCGATGAGCAGTTCTTC,CASSQDQPGQGGDEQFF
-,TRBJ2-1,TRBV6-5,TRBD2,TGTGCCAGCAGTCCGACTAGCGGGAGCTACAATGAGCAGTTCTTC,CASSPTSGSYNEQFF
-,TRBJ2-7,TRBV5-1,TRBD1,TGCGCCAGCAGCTTAAGCCGGGACAGGGTGTACGAGCAGTACTTC,CASSLSRDRVYEQYF
-,TRBJ1-1,TRBV5-6,-,TGTGCCAGCAGCTTGCTACCGGACATGAACACTGAAGCTTTCTTT,CASSLLPDMNTEAFF
-,TRBJ1-2,TRBV4-2,TRBD1,TGTGCCAGCAAACCGGACAGGTCGGGGACTGGCTACACCTTC,CASKPDRSGTGYTF
-,TRBJ2-7,TRBV20-1,TRBD2,TGCAGTGCTAGTGGGACTAGCGGGAACGACGAGCAGTACTTC,CSASGTSGNDEQYF
-,TRBJ1-1,TRBV5-1,TRBD1,TGCGCCAGCAGCTGGGGACAGGGGGCAGAAGCTTTCTTT,CASSWGQGAEAFF